The rows below give T cell receptor beta chains drawn from one sample of a study of radiotherapy plus CTLA-4 blockade in lung cancer. Some clones are missing from TCRdb's copy, which holds only in-frame ones; the method was immunoSEQ multiplex PCR. The sample lists approximately 75,000 clones; around 73% were seen once. Sequenced material: peripheral blood, taken from a patient treated with radiotherapy plus ipilimumab. These receptors were collected from a human donor with non-small cell lung cancer who had a complete response to radiotherapy plus ipilimumab. The CDR3 runs from the conserved cysteine through the conserved F or W. D genes are given only for firm matches. Size values are once, few and many counts, or a class for expanded clones, and some rows have none.

TRBD1 | TRBJ2-1 | TRBV9 | - | CASSEHTGVNFNEQFF | TGTGCCAGCAGCGAGCACACAGGGGTCAATTTCAATGAGCAGTTCTTC
TRBD1 | TRBJ1-4 | TRBV5-1 | - | CASSLGQGSNEKLFF | TGCGCCAGCAGCTTAGGACAGGGTTCTAATGAAAAACTGTTTTTT
- | TRBJ1-2 | TRBV4-1 | once | CASSQDLTVAVNYGYIF | TGCGCCAGCAGCCAAGATCTGACAGTCGCGGTTAACTATGGCTACATCTTC
- | TRBJ2-1 | TRBV18 | - | CASSQSNEQFF | TGTGCCAGCTCACAGTCAAATGAGCAGTTCTTC
- | TRBJ2-3 | TRBV27 | - | CASNAFGPIDTQYF | TGTGCCAGCAACGCCTTCGGGCCCATAGATACGCAGTATTTT
- | TRBJ1-1 | TRBV7-2 | - | CASSPDRTRTEAFF | TGTGCCAGCAGCCCCGACAGGACGAGAACTGAAGCTTTCTTT
TRBD2 | TRBJ2-1 | TRBV10-2 | once | CASSESPAGSYNEQFF | TGCGCCAGCAGTGAGTCGCCAGCGGGATCCTACAATGAGCAGTTCTTC
TRBD2 | TRBJ2-1 | TRBV10-2 | - | CASRLGLAVGSYNEQFF | TGCGCCAGCAGGTTGGGACTAGCGGTCGGCTCCTACAATGAGCAGTTCTTC
TRBD2 | TRBJ2-1 | TRBV19 | few | CASSTGLADSYNEQFF | TGTGCCAGTAGTACGGGACTAGCGGACTCCTACAATGAGCAGTTCTTC
- | TRBJ1-5 | TRBV19 | - | CASSRGRWVQQDQPQHF | TGTGCCAGTAGTAGGGGGAGGTGGGTCCAGCAAGATCAGCCCCAGCATTTT
TRBD2 | TRBJ2-5 | TRBV6-1 | - | CASSEGTSGETQYF | TGTGCCAGCAGTGAAGGGACTAGCGGGGAGACCCAGTACTTC
- | TRBJ1-2 | TRBV7-2 | - | CASSSDGLRGYTF | TGTGCCAGCAGCTCGGACGGGCTGCGGGGCTACACCTTC
- | TRBJ2-7 | TRBV6-5 | - | CASSYRSAYEQYF | TGTGCCAGCAGTTACAGGAGCGCCTACGAGCAGTACTTC
- | TRBJ1-2 | TRBV29-1 | many | CSVQPHGEDGYTF | TGCAGCGTCCAACCACACGGAGAGGACGGCTACACCTTC
- | TRBJ1-2 | TRBV6-6 | - | CASSYRGGYTF | TGTGCCAGCAGTTACAGGGGAGGCTACACCTTC
- | TRBJ1-2 | TRBV19 | - | CASAVTWVLNYGYTF | TGTGCCAGTGCCGTCACGTGGGTCTTGAACTATGGCTACACCTTC
TRBD1 | TRBJ2-3 | TRBV11-3 | - | CASSSGQYLNTDTQYF | TGTGCCAGCAGCTCGGGACAGTACCTTAACACAGATACGCAGTATTTT
TRBD2 | TRBJ2-1 | TRBV19 | few | CASRISSGNNEQFF | TGTGCCAGTAGAATATCCAGCGGGAACAATGAGCAGTTCTTC
TRBD1 | TRBJ1-1 | TRBV9 | - | CASSGEGAGKDYSKEAFF | TGTGCCAGCAGCGGAGAGGGGGCAGGAAAAGACTATTCGAAAGAAGCTTTCTTT
- | TRBJ2-3 | TRBV29-1 | - | CSVERQERTDTQYF | TGCAGCGTTGAACGACAGGAACGCACAGATACGCAGTATTTT
TRBD1 | TRBJ1-5 | TRBV2 | once | CASSGQGAGNQPQHF | TGTGCCAGCAGTGGACAGGGGGCTGGCAATCAGCCCCAGCATTTT
TRBD1 | TRBJ1-5 | TRBV6-5 | - | CATGTGNQPQHF | TGTGCCACTGGGACAGGGAATCAGCCCCAGCATTTT
- | TRBJ1-5 | TRBV21-1 | once | CASSKNGDFNQPQHF | TGTGCCAGCAGCAAAAATGGGGATTTCAATCAGCCCCAGCATTTT
- | TRBJ2-5 | TRBV11-2 | once | CASSLDGETQYF | TGTGCCAGCAGCTTAGACGGGGAGACCCAGTACTTC
- | TRBJ1-2 | TRBV9 | - | CASSLRGGRGRYSGYTF | TGTGCCAGCAGCCTCCGAGGCGGAAGGGGCAGGTACTCTGGCTACACCTTC